Following are 3 T cell receptor beta chains from one sample sequenced in a study of cytomegalovirus exposure and HLA in healthy donors. Measured with immunoSEQ multiplex PCR; TCRdb has only the in-frame clones, and not every one. There are under 250,000 clones in the sample; roughly 90% occur only once, and around 12% lies in the top ten. Sample: PBMCs. The receptor set was obtained from a man between 18 and 35 years old in good health and CMV-seropositive.

This chain uses TRBV29-1 with TRBJ1-3; D unclear. The CDR3 totals 14 residues. The V end was cut by 0 bases, the J end by 3 bases, with 9 bases between. The germline V gene has CDR1 SQVTM and CDR2 ANQGSEA. For the CDR3, the DNA is TGCAGCGTTGAAGATACGGACTTTGGAAACACCATATATTTT. Amino acids: CSVEDTDFGNTIYF. Full variable domain (rest looked up from reference TRBV29-1 and TRBJ1-3): SAVISQKPSRDICQRGTSLTIQCQVDSQVTMMFWYRQQPGQSLTLIATANQGSEATYESGFVIDKFPISRPNLTFSTLTVSNMSPEDSSIYLCSVEDTDFGNTIYFGEGSWLTVV.

The chain carries TRBV14 and TRBJ2-1, with 8 bases fitting TRBD2. With 2 bases clipped from V and 0 bases from J, the junction kept 6 bases outside the gene matches. Looked up from germline, CDR1 is SGHDN and CDR2 is FVKESK. There are 17 residues in the CDR3. CDR3 residues: CASSQWKTSASYNEQFF. The CDR3 DNA reads as TGTGCCAGCAGCCAATGGAAGACTAGCGCCTCCTACAATGAGCAGTTCTTC.

This chain connects TRBV27 to TRBJ1-4; 11 bases agree with TRBD1. Per germline, CDR1 MNHEY and CDR2 SMNVEV (reference sequence). CDR3 size: 14 residues. Trimming removed 3 bases from V and 11 bases from J; junction bases left unmatched: 5. The chain's CDR3 is CASSLDRGLGKLFF. In DNA, the CDR3 is TGTGCCAGCAGTTTGGACAGGGGGCTAGGTAAACTGTTTTTT.